A single sample is the source of the 27 T cell receptor beta chains below, sequenced in a study of blood T cells in healthy people across ages (dated by TCRdb to the mid-2010s). The library was generated by 5' RACE. Instrument on record: Illumina HiSeq 2500. The second PCR ran for about 7 to 11 cycles and used a J-beta primer mix along with a sample-barcoded 5' primer. The public sequencing data were trimmed at Q25 with fastp and processed into clonotypes with MiXCR by TCRdb, which kept only in-frame beta chains. Entries are consolidated by CDR3 protein sequence, retaining the most common genes and DNA. This sample lists approximately 900,000 distinct CDR3 sequences; 25% to 30% were detected once. The top ten constitute 10% of the sample. These sequences were also reported in another study, on T cells of mothers and their children.

Sequenced input: blood. Receptors originate from a woman aged 40 to 49 in good health.

This clonotype was seen at least ten times. The chain carries TRBV4-3 and TRBJ2-5, with 8 bases that match TRBD2. Germline V lookup: CDR1 LGHNA, CDR2 YSLEER. Trimming took 0 bases from V and 5 from J; bases not matched to a gene: 11. This CDR3 is built from 17 residues. The CDR3 coding sequence is TGCGCCAGCAGCCAAGATCTCAATCCGGGGGGGTCGGAGACCCAGTACTTC. This sequence encodes CASSQDLNPGGSETQYF.

This clonotype has just a few counts. The rearrangement links TRBV6-1 to TRBJ2-5; 13 bases align to TRBD2. The V gene's germline CDR1 is MNHNS and CDR2 SASEGT. Trimming at V came to 1 base and at J to 5 bases, leaving 4 bases not matched to a gene. The CDR3 has 16 residues. In nucleotides, the CDR3 is TGTGCCAGCAGTGAAGGGGGACTAGCGGGATGGGAGACCCAGTACTTC. This encodes CASSEGGLAGWETQYF.

This clonotype was detected only a few times. The chain joins TRBV18 to TRBJ2-5; tentative D call: TRBD2 (5 bases). The DNA end favors TRBJ2-7, so the J call may be wrong. This CDR3 is 16 amino acids long. Germline-derived CDR1 and CDR2 are KGHSH and LQKENI. The CDR3 spells CASSPTHPDSNYEQYF. CDR3 DNA: TGTGCCAGCTCACCCACCCATCCGGACTCAAACTACGAGCAGTACTTC.

The CDR3 loop is CASSQDISVWGGTEAFF. CDR3 bases: TGCGCCAGCAGCCAAGATATTTCCGTATGGGGGGGCACTGAAGCTTTCTTT. This sequence joins TRBV4-3 and TRBJ1-1; D might be TRBD1 (5 bases). V dropped 0 bases and J dropped 4 bases, with 18 bases sitting between them. This CDR3 region has 17 residues. Germline CDR1 reads LGHNA; CDR2 reads YSLEER.

This clonotype was counted between two and nine times. The J gene is TRBJ2-5, the V gene TRBV21-1; the D segment call TRBD2 is taken from the table without a DNA check. TRBV21-1 has pseudogene status. CDR3 length: 13 amino acids. The CDR3 bases are TGTGCCAGCAGCACTAGACTACAAGAGACCCAGTACTTC. It yields the protein CASSTRLQETQYF.

V is TRBV20-1 and J is TRBJ1-1; 8 nucleotides line up with TRBD1. Germline lookup yields CDR1 DFQATT and CDR2 SNEGSKA (reference sequence). J was trimmed by 0 bases and V by 1 base; bases with no gene match: 16. CDR3 size: 19 residues. The CDR3 nucleotides read TGCAGTGCTAGAGTGAACACACAGGGGGTGAGTTCCATGAACACTGAAGCTTTCTTT. Protein product: CSARVNTQGVSSMNTEAFF.

The chain has TRBV29-1 and TRBJ1-1; perhaps TRBD1 as D (6 bases). Germline V gives CDR1 SQVTM, CDR2 ANQGSEA. Deletions cut 7 bases from V and 2 bases from J, with 17 bases between. CDR3 length: 14 amino acids. CDR3 residues: CSAVAGTPNTEAFF. The CDR3, as DNA: TGCAGCGCAGTTGCCGGGACACCAAACACTGAAGCTTTCTTT.

This chain connects TRBV19 to TRBJ2-7, with a tentative D call TRBD1 (6 bases). The CDR3 contains 15 residues. V lost 5 bases, J lost 7 bases, and 21 bases lay in between. CDR1 and CDR2 (germline): LNHDA, SQIVND (reference sequence). Written as DNA, the CDR3 is TGTGCCAGTAGTTTAAACCCAACAGGGTGGGGTGAGCAGTACTTC. Its translation is CASSLNPTGWGEQYF. The complete variable domain, with remaining parts taken from reference TRBV19 and TRBJ2-7, reads DGGITQSPKYLFRKEGQNVTLSCEQNLNHDAMYWYRQDPGQGLRLIYYSQIVNDFQKGDIAEGYSVSREKKESFPLTVTSAQKNPTAFYLCASSLNPTGWGEQYFGPGTRLTVT.

A word on this clonotype: As the CDR3 is not closed by the conserved phenylalanine or tryptophan, this likely results from a read error. V is TRBV5-1 and J is TRBJ1-2; D not resolved. The CDR3 extends over 13 amino acids. The V end was cut by 1 base, the J end by 1 base, with 5 bases between. Germline assignment: CDR1 SGHRS and CDR2 YFSETQ. The CDR3 bases are TGCGCCAGCAGCTTGACGGATAACTATGGCTACACCTGC. Amino acids: CASSLTDNYGYTC.

The genes are TRBV9 and TRBJ2-1, with TRBD1 matching over 8 bases. The CDR3 extends over 14 amino acids. Germline CDR1 reads SGDLS; CDR2 reads YYNGEE. After removal of 0 bases from V and 5 bases from J, the junction contained 1 base not matched to a gene. The CDR3 DNA follows: TGTGCCAGCAGCGTAGCGGACAGGGACAATGAGCAGTTCTTC. Amino acids: CASSVADRDNEQFF.

This clonotype has a count of ten or more. This chain connects TRBV28 to TRBJ2-4, with 12 bases matching TRBD1. Germline CDR1 MDHEN, CDR2 SYDVKM. The CDR3 sequence is 14 residues long. J gave up 6 bases and V 6 bases, and 3 bases lay outside the gene matches. The CDR3: CASRGTGGGNIQYF. The CDR3 DNA reads as TGTGCCAGCAGGGGGACAGGGGGCGGAAACATTCAGTACTTC.

The chain carries TRBV20-1 and TRBJ1-1, with 9 positions matching TRBD1. There are 15 residues in the CDR3. Germline CDR1 reads DFQATT; CDR2 reads SNEGSKA (reference sequence). V gave up 3 bases and J gave up 0 bases; unmatched junction bases: 5. In nucleotides, the CDR3 is TGCAGTGCTAGGGGACAGGGCGTAATGAACACTGAAGCTTTCTTT. This codes for CSARGQGVMNTEAFF.

The V gene is TRBV5-5, the J gene TRBJ1-1; unclear D gene. The CDR3 contains 14 residues. The germline CDR1 and CDR2 sequences are SGHKS and YYEKEE (reference sequence). V gave up 4 bases and J gave up 2 bases, with 12 bases separating them. The CDR3 here is CASSNGLANTEAFF. The CDR3 DNA follows: TGTGCCAGCAGCAATGGACTGGCCAACACTGAAGCTTTCTTT.

This clonotype was picked up one time. The germline gene is not matched at one end of the junction; a read error may be the cause. J is TRBJ2-2 and V is TRBV7-3; tentatively, D is TRBD1 or TRBD2 (5 bases each). Germline CDR1 and CDR2: SGHTA and FQGTGA. This CDR3 has 15 residues. The CDR3 DNA reads as TGTGCCAGCAGCCCAAGCAGGGTGGGAACCGGGGAGCCGTTTTTT. Its translation is CASSPSRVGTGEPFF. Together with reference TRBV7-3 and TRBJ2-2, the CDR3 gives the full variable domain: GAGVSQTPSNKVTEKGKYVELRCDPISGHTALYWYRQSLGQGPEFLIYFQGTGAADDSGLPNDRFFAVRPEGSVSTLKIQRTERGDSAVYLCASSPSRVGTGEPFFGEGSRLTVL.

The chain recombines TRBV5-6 with TRBJ1-2; D unresolved. The V end was cut by 0 bases, the J end by 5 bases, with 14 bases between. Germline V lookup: CDR1 SGHDT, CDR2 YYEEEE. CDR3 length: 15 amino acids. CDR3 in amino acids: CASSLGQPGRYGYTF. The DNA of the CDR3 is TGTGCCAGCAGCTTGGGGCAACCTGGTCGGTATGGCTACACCTTC.

The chain uses TRBV27 and TRBJ1-1; 8 bases line up with TRBD1. The V gene's germline CDR1 is MNHEY and CDR2 SMNVEV (reference sequence). V was clipped by 4 bases and J by 4 bases; unmatched bases: 5. The CDR3 has 14 amino acids. The DNA of the CDR3 is TGTGCCAGCAGTTGGACAGGGTCAGTCACTGAAGCTTTCTTT. Residues: CASSWTGSVTEAFF.

The rearrangement links TRBV7-3 to TRBJ2-3, with D uncertain. The CDR3 is 14 amino acids. V was cut by 0 bases and J by 3 bases, with 7 bases left in between. CDR1 and CDR2 (germline): SGHTA, FQGTGA. CDR3 region: CASSLTTLTDTQYF. The CDR3 bases are TGTGCCAGCAGCTTAACCACTCTTACAGATACGCAGTATTTT.

The rearrangement links TRBV20-1 to TRBJ2-5, with TRBD1 matching 8 bases. Trimming took 6 bases from V and 7 from J; bases not matched to a gene: 10. The CDR3 consists of 13 residues. Germline V gives CDR1 DFQATT, CDR2 SNEGSKA (reference sequence). The CDR3, as DNA: TGCAGTGCGACCCAGGGGGCGCAGGGGACCCAGTACTTC. This gives the protein CSATQGAQGTQYF.

The chain has TRBV6-6 and TRBJ2-6; maybe TRBD2 (6 bases). This CDR3 is built from 15 residues. The ends were cut back, 6 bases at V and 0 bases at J, with 9 bases in the middle. Germline CDR1 is MNHNY and CDR2 is SVGAGI (reference sequence). Here the CDR3 reads CASRTDYSGANVLTF. The CDR3 DNA is TGTGCCAGCAGAACGGACTACTCTGGGGCCAACGTCCTGACTTTC.

The sample holds a few counts of this clonotype. The CDR3 loop is CASSASGGVQETQYF. The CDR3 DNA sequence: TGTGCCAGCAGTGCTTCTGGGGGGGTCCAAGAGACCCAGTACTTC. The V gene is TRBV28, the J gene TRBJ2-5, with 7 bases aligning to TRBD2. The ends lost 5 bases at V and 1 base at J; junction bases unmatched: 7. Germline-derived CDR1 and CDR2 are MDHEN and SYDVKM. The CDR3 has 15 amino acids.

There are a few counts of this clonotype. The V call is TRBV29-1, the J call TRBJ1-6, with 7 nucleotides matching TRBD1. Trimming cost V 7 bases and J 7 bases; bases outside gene matches: 10. The germline V gene encodes CDR1 SQVTM and CDR2 ANQGSEA. The CDR3 is made up of 14 amino acids. The CDR3 DNA sequence: TGCAGCGCCCGAACAGGGGTCCCCAATTCACCCCTCCACTTT. Its protein is CSARTGVPNSPLHF.

The rearrangement joins TRBV9 to TRBJ1-1, with D perhaps TRBD1 (6 bases). The CDR3 runs 17 residues. Germline CDR1 SGDLS, CDR2 YYNGEE. V was shortened by 2 bases and J by 4 bases, with 21 bases between the two germline ends. The CDR3 region has the DNA TGTGCCAGCAGCGTCCCGAACTACAGGGTAAGGAGCACTGAAGCTTTCTTT. The encoded protein is CASSVPNYRVRSTEAFF.

This clonotype was recorded many times. The chain uses TRBV28 and TRBJ2-3; TRBD1 or TRBD2 may be the D gene (5 bases each). Germline V gives CDR1 MDHEN, CDR2 SYDVKM. This CDR3 contains 15 residues. V shed 2 bases and J shed 1 base, with 10 bases lying between them. Written as DNA, the CDR3 is TGTGCCAGCAGTTTAGCTGGGGGTGGCACAGATACGCAGTATTTT. It is translated as CASSLAGGGTDTQYF.

This clonotype has only a few counts. The V call is TRBV10-3, the J call TRBJ1-5; no clear D gene. Deletions cut 2 bases from V and 7 bases from J, with 18 bases between. The CDR3 runs 16 residues. Per the germline V gene, CDR1 is ENHRY and CDR2 is SYGVKD. CDR3 DNA: TGTGCCATCAGTGAGAGGGCGGGGTCCACGGGCCAGCCCCAGCATTTT. It codes for CAISERAGSTGQPQHF.

This clonotype has more than one count but fewer than ten. The J gene is TRBJ2-6, the V gene TRBV4-1, with D possibly being TRBD1 (5 bases). The CDR3 has 16 amino acids. Trimming took off 1 base at V and 3 bases at J, with 10 bases between the two ends. From germline, CDR1 is MGHRA and CDR2 YSYEKL. CDR3: CASSQGAGYGANVLTF. The CDR3 DNA sequence: TGCGCCAGCAGCCAAGGGGCAGGGTATGGGGCCAACGTCCTGACTTTC.

This chain links TRBV4-1 with TRBJ2-7, with 7 bases that match TRBD2. The CDR3 runs to 12 residues. V dropped 1 base and J dropped 12; count of bases not matched to a gene: 6. Germline V gene data show CDR1 as MGHRA and CDR2 as YSYEKL. CDR3 coding DNA: TGCGCCAGCAGCCAAGTGGGGGGAGGGCGGTACTTC. Amino acid sequence: CASSQVGGGRYF.

This clonotype was seen more than once but under ten times. V is TRBV2 and J is TRBJ2-3, with TRBD1 identical over 7 bases. Germline lookup yields CDR1 SNHLY and CDR2 FYNNEI. The CDR3 has 14 residues. With V trimmed by 6 bases and J by 5 bases, 8 bases remained unmatched. The CDR3 DNA follows: TGTGCCAGCAGGAACAGGGGCTCGAGAGATACGCAGTATTTT. Protein sequence: CASRNRGSRDTQYF.